This passage covers 16 T cell receptor beta chains from one sample sequenced in a study of T cell responses to AZD1222 COVID-19 vaccine. Generated by immunoSEQ multiplex PCR, the TCRdb table keeps only in-frame clones and is missing some. The sample contains around 150,000 clones, 80% to 95% of which appear only once. Specimen: peripheral blood, collected 28 days after the second AZD1222 dose. The origin of the receptors is an adult who received the AZD1222 COVID-19 vaccine.

V is TRBV7-2 and J is TRBJ1-2; a possible D gene is TRBD1 (6 bases). The CDR3 has 13 residues. Germline CDR1 reads SGHTA; CDR2 reads FQGNSA. Deletions cut 5 bases from V and 8 bases from J, with 15 bases between. CDR3 sequence: CASSPTWGAGYTF. In DNA, the CDR3 is TGTGCCAGCAGCCCTACCTGGGGGGCAGGCTACACCTTC.

This chain connects TRBV18 to TRBJ2-4; 10 bases line up with TRBD1. Per the germline V gene, CDR1 is KGHSH and CDR2 is LQKENI. J lost 9 bases, V lost 3 bases, and 8 bases had no gene match. This CDR3 has 15 residues. CDR3 sequence reads: CASSPAGTGEVIQYF. The CDR3 DNA follows: TGTGCCAGCTCACCGGCTGGGACAGGGGAGGTCATTCAGTACTTC.

This chain joins TRBV24-1 and TRBJ2-2, with TRBD2 identical over 10 bases. CDR3 length: 14 residues. CDR1 KGHDR and CDR2 SFDVKD come from the germline V gene. After removal of 2 bases from V and 8 bases from J, the junction contained 1 base not matched to a gene. The CDR3 protein is CATSDSTSGGELFF. DNA for the CDR3: TGTGCCACCAGTGATTCGACTAGCGGGGGGGAGCTGTTTTTT.

The chain has TRBV11-3 and TRBJ2-7; 7 nucleotides match TRBD1. Trimming removed 5 bases from V and 2 bases from J; junction bases left unmatched: 3. The CDR3 loop spans 13 amino acids. The germline gives CDR1 SGHNT, CDR2 YENEEA. For the CDR3, the DNA is TGTGCCAGCAGCGAGGGGGCCACCTACGAGCAGTACTTC. It translates to CASSEGATYEQYF.

V is TRBV6-4 and J is TRBJ1-6; 7 bases line up with TRBD1. This CDR3 comprises 14 residues. V gave up 6 bases and J gave up 7 bases; unmatched junction bases: 6. Germline-derived CDR1 and CDR2 are MRHNA and SNTAGT. The CDR3 loop reads CASREGARNSPLHF. In DNA form, the CDR3 reads TGTGCCAGCAGGGAGGGGGCGCGAAATTCACCCCTCCACTTT.

The V and J genes are TRBV10-2 and TRBJ1-2; TRBD1 matches at 8 bases. The trim removed 2 bases at V and 7 bases at J, leaving 3 bases unmatched. This CDR3 contains 13 residues. Germline V gene sequence: CDR1 WSHSY, CDR2 SAAADI. The DNA of the CDR3 is TGCGCCAGCAGTGAGGACAGGGGAGGTGGCTACACCTTC. This sequence encodes CASSEDRGGGYTF.

This clone was recorded once. This specimen includes other DNA sequences encoding the same CDR3. The rearrangement joins TRBV5-1 to TRBJ2-1, with TRBD2 matching over 8 bases. The ends lost 0 bases at V and 4 bases at J; junction bases unmatched: 3. This CDR3 has 15 amino acids. Germline V CDR1 and CDR2: SGHRS, YFSETQ. The CDR3 is CASSLVAGGYNEQFF. The DNA of the CDR3 is TGCGCCAGCAGCTTGGTGGCGGGGGGATACAATGAGCAGTTCTTC.

The rearrangement links TRBV18 to TRBJ1-4; D uncertain. Germline loops: CDR1 KGHSH, CDR2 LQKENI. V was trimmed by 2 bases and J by 4 bases, leaving 8 bases between them. This CDR3 comprises 14 residues. CDR3 loop: CASSPFSLNEKLFF. CDR3 nucleotide sequence: TGTGCCAGCTCACCATTCAGCCTTAATGAAAAACTGTTTTTT.

This clone was seen just once. The rearrangement joins TRBV28 to TRBJ2-7, with 11 positions matching TRBD1. Trimming took 5 bases from V and 3 from J; bases not matched to a gene: 6. The length of the CDR3 is 15 residues. Germline CDR1 and CDR2: MDHEN and SYDVKM. CDR3 sequence (DNA): TGTGCCAGCAGTCCACCGGGACAGGGGGGCTACGAGCAGTACTTC. It translates to CASSPPGQGGYEQYF.

V and J are TRBV28 and TRBJ1-2, with a possible D match to TRBD1 (6 bases). The CDR3 covers 13 residues. The V and J ends lost 5 bases and 6 bases respectively, with 13 bases between them. Germline V lookup: CDR1 MDHEN, CDR2 SYDVKM. The CDR3 DNA is TGTGCCAGCAGTCCTACAGGGTGGGATGGCTACACCTTC. Protein product: CASSPTGWDGYTF.

The chain recombines TRBV6-1 with TRBJ2-1, with 7 bases that match TRBD2. Germline V gene sequence: CDR1 MNHNS, CDR2 SASEGT. Losses at the gene ends were 1 base for V and 7 bases for J; bases not matched to a gene: 10. The CDR3 extends over 16 amino acids. The CDR3 DNA is TGTGCCAGCAGTGAAGTCAGAGCGGGAAGAGTGAATGAGCAGTTCTTC. Translating it yields CASSEVRAGRVNEQFF.

The rearrangement uses TRBV6-6 and TRBJ2-4; 11 positions match TRBD1. This CDR3 contains 18 residues. The germline gives CDR1 MNHNY, CDR2 SVGAGI (reference sequence). Losses at the gene ends were 5 bases for V and 0 bases for J; bases not matched to a gene: 9. DNA for the CDR3: TGTGCCAGCAGTCACGGGACAGGGGGGCTTCTAGCCAAAAACATTCAGTACTTC. Translated: CASSHGTGGLLAKNIQYF.

The rearrangement joins TRBV28 to TRBJ1-6; TRBD1 agrees at 8 bases. The CDR3 sequence is 14 residues long. Germline-derived CDR1 and CDR2 are MDHEN and SYDVKM. Trimming at V came to 5 bases and at J to 6 bases, leaving 3 bases not matched to a gene. CDR3 protein: CASSPGGSNSPLHF. In nucleotides, the CDR3 is TGTGCCAGCAGTCCAGGGGGCTCTAATTCACCCCTCCACTTT.

The CDR3 coding sequence is TGTGCCAGTAGCCGACCGGATGAAAAACTGTTTTTT. This translates into CASSRPDEKLFF. The V gene is TRBV19, the J gene TRBJ1-4, with unresolved D. The CDR3 has 12 residues. Germline values: CDR1 LNHDA, CDR2 SQIVND (reference sequence). Trimming took 6 bases from V and 6 from J, leaving 8 bases between them.

In nucleotides, the CDR3 is TGTGCCAGCGCCACCCCATGGGGACTAGCGGGAGTAGGAGAGACCCAGTACTTC. Translated, it gives CASATPWGLAGVGETQYF. The chain employs TRBV7-9 and TRBJ2-5, with TRBD2 identical over 14 bases. Per germline, CDR1 SEHNR and CDR2 FQNEAQ (reference sequence). Trimming took 8 bases from V and 4 from J; bases not matched to a gene: 15. The CDR3 has 18 amino acids.

The V call is TRBV7-3, the J call TRBJ2-1, with a possible D match to TRBD2 (6 bases). The CDR3 runs to 18 residues. The ends were cut back, 2 bases at V and 0 bases at J, with 17 bases in the middle. Germline V gene lookup returns CDR1 SGHTA and CDR2 FQGTGA. This CDR3 is CASSLVSGHGSSYNEQFF. The CDR3 region has the DNA TGTGCCAGCAGCTTAGTTAGCGGTCATGGAAGCTCCTACAATGAGCAGTTCTTC.